These 17 T cell receptor beta chains were sequenced from one sample in a study of technical replicates of blood from four donors. Using immunoSEQ multiplex PCR, the repertoire was profiled, and TCRdb retains in-frame clones only, with some absent. The table shows over 55,000 clones, with about 95% occurring only once. The specimen sequenced was PBMCs. These receptors originate from a human donor in good health. Some clones in this sample may be carry-over from other donors' samples.

The V call is TRBV27, the J call TRBJ1-2; 9 bases align to TRBD1. Germline CDR1 and CDR2: MNHEY and SMNVEV (reference sequence). The trim removed 3 bases at V and 4 bases at J, leaving 6 bases unmatched. The CDR3 spans 15 residues. The CDR3 here is CASSFSTGGSYGYTF. The CDR3 bases are TGTGCCAGCAGTTTCTCGACAGGGGGTAGCTATGGCTACACCTTC.

This sequence joins TRBV10-1 and TRBJ2-5; 11 bases agree with TRBD1. Germline CDR1 and CDR2: WNHNN and SYGVQD (reference sequence). This CDR3 has 16 amino acids. V shed 7 bases and J 2 bases; nucleotides not matched to a gene: 9. This chain's CDR3 is CASIPSRDRGQETQYF. The CDR3 DNA reads as TGCGCCAGCATCCCCTCTCGGGACAGGGGGCAAGAGACCCAGTACTTC.

The rearrangement joins TRBV11-3 to TRBJ2-3, with D perhaps matching TRBD2 (5 bases). Trimming took off 2 bases at V and 14 bases at J, with 14 bases between the two ends. CDR3 length equals 12 residues. Germline V CDR1 and CDR2: SGHNT, YENEEA. CDR3 in amino acids: CASSLTRRLRYF. The CDR3 region has the DNA TGTGCCAGCAGCTTAACTAGGCGGCTCCGGTATTTT.

The rearrangement links TRBV7-2 to TRBJ1-2, with TRBD1 matching over 7 bases. The CDR3 consists of 15 residues. J gave up 3 bases and V 5 bases, and 9 bases lay outside the gene matches. Germline V gene sequence: CDR1 SGHTA, CDR2 FQGNSA. DNA of the CDR3: TGTGCCAGCAGCCCATCCGGGACAGAGCACTATGGCTACACCTTC. It translates to CASSPSGTEHYGYTF.

This chain uses TRBV4-2 with TRBJ1-6; D perhaps matches TRBD1 (6 bases). Germline CDR1 is LGHNA and CDR2 is YNFKEQ. This CDR3 contains 17 residues. The V end was cut by 0 bases, the J end by 0 bases, with 9 bases between. The CDR3: CASSQDWTASYNSPLHF. Here the CDR3 DNA reads TGTGCCAGCAGCCAAGATTGGACAGCCTCCTATAATTCACCCCTCCACTTT.

This chain connects TRBV4-3 to TRBJ2-1; D remains ambiguous. The CDR3 extends over 16 amino acids. The V gene's germline CDR1 is LGHNA and CDR2 YSLEER. Trimming cost V 0 bases and J 1 base, with 10 bases left between them. The CDR3 sequence is CASSQDFPVSYNEQFF. CDR3 bases: TGCGCCAGCAGCCAAGATTTCCCAGTATCCTACAATGAGCAGTTCTTC.

The chain carries TRBV7-3 and TRBJ1-1, with TRBD1 as a possible D gene (6 bases). V shed 6 bases and J shed 0 bases, with 8 bases lying between them. This CDR3 contains 13 residues. CDR1 is SGHTA and CDR2 is FQGTGA in the germline V gene. As DNA, the CDR3 is TGTGCCAGCAGGGACAGCATGAACACTGAAGCTTTCTTT. Encoded protein: CASRDSMNTEAFF.

This clone was detected a few times. The chain is built from TRBV4-3 and TRBJ2-7; 9 nucleotides agree with TRBD2. Germline loops: CDR1 LGHNA, CDR2 YSLEER. The CDR3 runs to 16 residues. Trimming removed 0 bases from V and 9 bases from J; junction bases left unmatched: 12. CDR3 amino acids: CASSQDLPGLALGQYF. CDR3 DNA sequence: TGCGCCAGCAGCCAAGATCTCCCGGGACTAGCTCTTGGGCAGTACTTC.

The CDR3 DNA is TGTGCCAGCAAGGTCGGGACAGGGGGCTGGTACGAGCAGTACTTC. Encoded protein: CASKVGTGGWYEQYF. The chain carries TRBV6-5 and TRBJ2-7, with 12 bases aligning to TRBD1. This CDR3 has 15 residues. Germline CDR1 and CDR2: MNHEY and SVGAGI. Unmatched junction bases numbered 8, after V lost 7 bases and J lost 4 bases.

V gene TRBV18 combines with J gene TRBJ1-5; 11 bases line up with TRBD1. This CDR3 region has 14 residues. The junction had 2 bases not matched to a gene; V was cut back by 3 bases and J by 7 bases. Germline V gives CDR1 KGHSH, CDR2 LQKENI. In nucleotides, the CDR3 is TGTGCCAGCTCACCGGGACAGGGGGAACAGCCCCAGCATTTT. Translated, it gives CASSPGQGEQPQHF. Variable domain in full (rest from reference TRBV18 and TRBJ1-5): NAGVMQNPRHLVRRRGQEARLRCSPMKGHSHVYWYRQLPEEGLKFMVYLQKENIIDESGMPKERFSAEFPKEGPSILRIQQVVRGDSAAYFCASSPGQGEQPQHFGDGTRLSIL.

J is TRBJ1-1 and V is TRBV6-5; D ambiguous. This CDR3 contains 14 residues. Trimming removed 0 bases at V and 4 bases at J, with 9 bases between. Germline V gene sequence: CDR1 MNHEY, CDR2 SVGAGI. The CDR3 DNA follows: TGTGCCAGCAGTTACTCCTTGGCGGCCACTGAAGCTTTCTTT. Translated: CASSYSLAATEAFF.

The rearrangement links TRBV5-1 to TRBJ1-5; 7 positions match TRBD1. This CDR3 is 14 amino acids long. V dropped 1 base and J dropped 2; count of bases not matched to a gene: 0. Germline V gene sequence: CDR1 SGHRS, CDR2 YFSETQ. The CDR3 sequence is CASSLQGGNQPQHF. CDR3 nucleotide sequence: TGCGCCAGCAGCTTGCAGGGGGGCAATCAGCCCCAGCATTTT. The whole variable domain, remainder taken from reference TRBV5-1 and TRBJ1-5, is KAGVTQTPRYLIKTRGQQVTLSCSPISGHRSVSWYQQTPGQGLQFLFEYFSETQRNKGNFPGRFSGRQFSNSRSEMNVSTLELGDSALYLCASSLQGGNQPQHFGDGTRLSIL.

The rearrangement joins TRBV27 to TRBJ2-7, with a tentative D call TRBD1 (5 bases). The CDR3 runs to 13 residues. Per germline, CDR1 MNHEY and CDR2 SMNVEV (reference sequence). Trimming stripped 8 bases from V and 0 bases from J, with 11 bases between. Here the CDR3 reads CASRRQSSYEQYF. DNA for the CDR3: TGTGCCAGCCGACGACAGAGCTCCTACGAGCAGTACTTC.

This chain joins TRBV27 and TRBJ2-7; 14 nucleotides line up with TRBD2. The CDR3 length is 13 residues. V shed 6 bases and J 9 bases; nucleotides not matched to a gene: 4. Germline loops: CDR1 MNHEY, CDR2 SMNVEV (reference sequence). Written as DNA, the CDR3 is TGTGCCAGCAGGGGACTAGCGGGAGTAGGGCAGTACTTC. This translates into CASRGLAGVGQYF.

The chain joins TRBV5-4 to TRBJ2-7; 8 nucleotides match TRBD2. In germline, CDR1 is SGHNT, CDR2 YYREEE (reference sequence). J was trimmed by 2 bases and V by 4 bases; bases with no gene match: 8. The CDR3 spans 15 residues. The CDR3 bases are TGTGCCAGCAGCGATGGTACTAGCGGCACCTACGAGCAGTACTTC. The encoded protein is CASSDGTSGTYEQYF. The complete variable domain, with remaining parts taken from reference TRBV5-4 and TRBJ2-7, reads ETGVTQSPTHLIKTRGQQVTLRCSSQSGHNTVSWYQQALGQGPQFIFQYYREEENGRGNFPPRFSGLQFPNYSSELNVNALELDDSALYLCASSDGTSGTYEQYFGPGTRLTVT.

This clone was seen only once. V is TRBV10-3 and J is TRBJ2-3; 7 bases map to TRBD2. The CDR3 runs 14 residues. Germline V gene sequence: CDR1 ENHRY, CDR2 SYGVKD. With 7 bases clipped from V and 6 bases from J, the junction kept 10 bases outside the gene matches. This chain's CDR3 is CAINPGLGRDTQYF. As DNA, the CDR3 is TGTGCCATCAACCCAGGACTAGGGAGGGATACGCAGTATTTT.

This sequence joins TRBV9 and TRBJ2-7; the D gene is possibly TRBD1 (5 bases). This CDR3 is 16 amino acids long. V lost 4 bases, J lost 1 base, and 18 bases lay in between. Looked up from germline, CDR1 is SGDLS and CDR2 is YYNGEE. The DNA for the CDR3 is TGTGCCAGCAGCCCGGCCCCAGGGTACCGATCCTACGAGCAGTACTTC. Translation: CASSPAPGYRSYEQYF.